A single sample gave rise to the 22 T cell receptor beta chains below, sequenced in a study of response to subunit inactivated influenza vaccine (dated by TCRdb to 2016 to 2018). Library creation used RT-PCR. Data came from an Illumina HiSeq 2500. The public reads were reanalyzed by TCRdb: fastp trimming at Q25, MiXCR alignment, in-frame beta chains only. Under each unique CDR3 protein, matching rows form one entry showing the most common genes and DNA. The table for this sample lists just over 300,000 distinct CDR3 sequences; around a fifth of them were counted only once. Roughly 10% of the sample comes from the top ten. The starting material was PBMCs from blood, obtained about 19 months after vaccination. The receptors shown here come from a man in his fifties or sixties who received an inactivated influenza vaccine. Donor details come from another sample of the same person, matched by shared clones.

The chain carries TRBV3-1 and TRBJ2-1, with 7 bases fitting TRBD1. Per germline, CDR1 LGHDT and CDR2 YNNKEL (reference sequence). This CDR3 is 14 amino acids long. After removal of 3 bases from V and 5 bases from J, the junction contained 4 bases not matched to a gene. CDR3 residues: CASSHGTADNEQFF. The CDR3 DNA sequence: TGTGCCAGCAGCCATGGGACAGCTGACAATGAGCAGTTCTTC.

This clonotype occurred many times. The chain links TRBV5-5 to TRBJ1-2; possible D gene TRBD1, 5 bases. The CDR3 runs to 14 residues. Germline CDR1 reads SGHKS; CDR2 reads YYEKEE (reference sequence). V dropped 1 base and J dropped 5 bases, with 12 bases sitting between them. As DNA, the CDR3 is TGTGCCAGCAGCTTGCCAGGGTTGCCGTATGGCTACACCTTC. This sequence encodes CASSLPGLPYGYTF.

The chain is built from TRBV6-2 or TRBV6-3 and TRBJ2-5; maybe TRBD2 (5 bases). The germline V gene encodes CDR1 MNHEY and CDR2 SVGEGT. The CDR3 spans 13 residues. Trimming removed 6 bases from V and 4 bases from J, with 12 bases in between. In DNA form, the CDR3 reads TGTGCCAGCAGGGACCCCGGAGGAGAGACCCAGTACTTC. Its protein is CASRDPGGETQYF.

The rearrangement uses TRBV21-1 and TRBJ2-1; TRBD2 is the table's D call and was not checked against the DNA. TRBV21-1 is a recognized pseudogene. CDR3 size: 14 residues. The CDR3 nucleotides read TGTGCCAAATTGGAGCGGGAGATAGGCAATGAGCAGTTCTTC. This gives the protein CAKLEREIGNEQFF.

A word on this clonotype: In this CDR3 the conserved last residue, phenylalanine or tryptophan, is missing, so a read error is likely. The chain uses TRBV20-1 and TRBJ1-1, with D perhaps TRBD1 (5 bases). Trimming shortened V by 6 bases and J by 4 bases, and 18 bases separated the two germline ends. This CDR3 comprises 14 residues. The germline V gene encodes CDR1 DFQATT and CDR2 SNEGSKA (reference sequence). CDR3 in amino acids: CSAPGGNSGTEAFL. CDR3 coding DNA: TGCAGTGCACCCGGGGGGAATTCAGGCACTGAAGCTTTCCTT.

The rearrangement links TRBV7-2 to TRBJ2-5, with D uncertain. Trimming pared 2 bases from V and 4 bases from J, leaving 5 bases between. Per germline, CDR1 SGHTA and CDR2 FQGNSA. CDR3 size: 12 residues. The CDR3 region has the DNA TGTGCCAGCAGCTTAAGCACAGAGACCCAGTACTTC. This encodes CASSLSTETQYF.

The J gene is TRBJ1-2, the V gene TRBV6-1; D not certain. Per the germline V gene, CDR1 is MNHNS and CDR2 is SASEGT. The CDR3 loop spans 12 amino acids. V was clipped by 8 bases and J by 8 bases, with 15 bases between them. CDR3 amino acids: CASWTGKGGYTF. DNA for the CDR3: TGTGCCAGCTGGACGGGTAAAGGGGGCTACACCTTC.

This sequence joins TRBV20-1 and TRBJ2-1, with 11 bases that match TRBD2. Per the germline V gene, CDR1 is DFQATT and CDR2 is SNEGSKA (reference sequence). This CDR3 has 16 amino acids. J was trimmed by 8 bases and V by 5 bases; bases with no gene match: 14. CDR3 in amino acids: CSAPSTTSGSFYEQFF. The CDR3 bases are TGCAGTGCTCCATCGACTACTAGCGGGAGTTTCTATGAGCAGTTCTTC.

The chain carries TRBV12-3 or TRBV12-4 and TRBJ2-1, with 12 bases matching TRBD2. The CDR3 is 17 residues long. J gave up 2 bases and V 6 bases, and 8 bases lay outside the gene matches. The CDR3 region has the DNA TGTGCCAGCAGCACGAGTAGACTAGCGGGAGCCTACAATGAGCAGTTCTTC. Its translation: CASSTSRLAGAYNEQFF.

The V and J genes are TRBV7-2 and TRBJ1-2; D may be TRBD1 (6 bases). The CDR3 runs to 13 residues. Germline V gene lookup returns CDR1 SGHTA and CDR2 FQGNSA. Trimming took off 1 base at V and 5 bases at J, with 8 bases between the two ends. This CDR3 is CASSLEGVYGYTF. The CDR3 DNA is TGTGCCAGCAGCTTAGAGGGGGTTTATGGCTACACCTTC.

The CDR3, as DNA: TGTGCCAGCAGCCCACTACAGGGGGCTATGAACACTGAAGCTTTCTTT. Translating it yields CASSPLQGAMNTEAFF. The chain employs TRBV7-2 and TRBJ1-1; 9 bases align to TRBD1. The CDR3 is 16 residues long. The germline V gene encodes CDR1 SGHTA and CDR2 FQGNSA. J lost 0 bases, V lost 5 bases, and 7 bases had no gene match.

V usage is TRBV28 and J usage is TRBJ2-7; TRBD1 matches at 8 bases. CDR1 and CDR2 from the germline V gene are MDHEN and SYDVKM. There are 15 residues in the CDR3. Unmatched junction bases numbered 3, after V lost 2 bases and J lost 0 bases. The CDR3 DNA reads as TGTGCCAGCAGTTTAATGGGACAGGTCTCCTACGAGCAGTACTTC. Protein sequence: CASSLMGQVSYEQYF.

This clonotype was picked up a small number of times. The chain combines TRBV6-1 with TRBJ2-1; D unresolved. This CDR3 has 16 residues. CDR1 is MNHNS, CDR2 SASEGT, per germline. Trimming removed 7 bases from V and 0 bases from J, with 16 bases in between. CDR3 sequence reads: CASTLPKGSSYNEQFF. CDR3 bases: TGTGCCAGCACCCTCCCGAAGGGAAGCTCCTACAATGAGCAGTTCTTC.

This clonotype appeared a few times. The chain recombines TRBV9 with TRBJ2-1; possibly TRBD2 for D (6 bases). Trimming cost V 3 bases and J 3 bases, with 13 bases left between them. CDR3 length equals 15 residues. CDR1 is SGDLS, CDR2 YYNGEE, per germline. The CDR3 here is CASSGDLAFYNEQFF. The CDR3 DNA is TGTGCCAGCAGCGGAGATCTAGCGTTCTACAATGAGCAGTTCTTC.

The sample holds a few counts of this clonotype. J is TRBJ2-3 and V is TRBV29-1, with D maybe TRBD1 (5 bases). V was trimmed by 3 bases and J by 5 bases, leaving 12 bases between them. CDR3 size: 13 residues. CDR1 and CDR2 from the germline V gene are SQVTM and ANQGSEA. In nucleotides, the CDR3 is TGCAGCGTTGACTGGCAGGGTAAAGATACGCAGTATTTT. Amino acids: CSVDWQGKDTQYF.

This clonotype has only a few counts. This sequence joins TRBV3-1 and TRBJ1-3; the D is unclear. Germline V gives CDR1 LGHDT, CDR2 YNNKEL (reference sequence). This CDR3 comprises 15 residues. Deletions cut 0 bases from V and 4 bases from J, with 10 bases between. Here the CDR3 reads CASSQERIPGNTIYF. The CDR3 nucleotides read TGTGCCAGCAGCCAAGAGAGGATTCCCGGAAACACCATATATTTT. Looking up the rest from reference TRBV3-1 and TRBJ1-3 gives the full variable domain: DTAVSQTPKYLVTQMGNDKSIKCEQNLGHDTMYWYKQDSKKFLKIMFSYNNKELIINETVPNRFSPKSPDKAHLNLHINSLELGDSAVYFCASSQERIPGNTIYFGEGSWLTVV.

This clonotype was seen repeatedly, ten times or more. CDR3 amino acids: CASSPGVFYEQYF. The CDR3 DNA reads as TGTGCCAGCTCACCGGGGGTCTTCTACGAGCAGTACTTC. The rearrangement joins TRBV18 to TRBJ2-7; possibly TRBD1 or TRBD2 for D (5 bases each). The CDR3 has 13 amino acids. Trimming left V 3 bases short and J 3 bases short, with 9 bases between. Germline values: CDR1 KGHSH, CDR2 LQKENI. Looking up the rest from reference TRBV18 and TRBJ2-7 gives the full variable domain: NAGVMQNPRHLVRRRGQEARLRCSPMKGHSHVYWYRQLPEEGLKFMVYLQKENIIDESGMPKERFSAEFPKEGPSILRIQQVVRGDSAAYFCASSPGVFYEQYFGPGTRLTVT.

The chain recombines TRBV27 with TRBJ2-3; TRBD2 aligns across 11 bases. This CDR3 spans 18 amino acids. Trimming cost V 8 bases and J 1 base; bases outside gene matches: 14. CDR1 MNHEY and CDR2 SMNVEV come from the germline V gene (reference sequence). This chain's CDR3 is CASVLIAGGQAGTDTQYF. The CDR3 DNA reads as TGTGCCAGCGTTTTAATAGCGGGAGGGCAGGCGGGCACAGATACGCAGTATTTT.

This clonotype was observed a handful of times. The chain uses TRBV7-2 and TRBJ1-1, with no clear D. V was clipped by 3 bases and J by 1 base, with 9 bases between them. The germline V gene encodes CDR1 SGHTA and CDR2 FQGNSA. CDR3 length equals 14 residues. The CDR3 nucleotides are TGTGCCAGCAGCTTTAAGACGGGGAACACTGAAGCTTTCTTT. Translated, it gives CASSFKTGNTEAFF.

This clonotype was recorded a few times. At one end, the junction sequence differs from germline, possibly due to a read error. The rearrangement joins TRBV4-1 to TRBJ1-2, with unresolved D. The V gene's germline CDR1 is MGHRA and CDR2 YSYEKL. The CDR3 contains 16 residues. CDR3 nucleotide sequence: TGCGTCAGCAGCCAAGATCGGGCGCTTTCGATGGCCGGCTACACCTTC. Translation gives CVSSQDRALSMAGYTF.

V and J are TRBV11-2 and TRBJ2-5; no definite D call. The CDR3 is 11 amino acids. Germline V gene data show CDR1 as SGHAT and CDR2 as FQNNGV. V lost 6 bases and J lost 3, with 5 bases in between. The CDR3 DNA sequence: TGTGCCAGCAGACGAGAAGAGACCCAGTACTTC. This translates into CASRREETQYF.

This clonotype was observed many times. This chain links TRBV28 with TRBJ1-2, with D hard to call. The CDR3 loop spans 14 amino acids. V lost 3 bases to trimming and J lost 8 bases, with 16 bases between them. Germline CDR1 MDHEN, CDR2 SYDVKM. DNA of the CDR3: TGTGCCAGCAGTTTCCCGACGGCGACCGGGGGCTACACCTTC. It translates to CASSFPTATGGYTF.